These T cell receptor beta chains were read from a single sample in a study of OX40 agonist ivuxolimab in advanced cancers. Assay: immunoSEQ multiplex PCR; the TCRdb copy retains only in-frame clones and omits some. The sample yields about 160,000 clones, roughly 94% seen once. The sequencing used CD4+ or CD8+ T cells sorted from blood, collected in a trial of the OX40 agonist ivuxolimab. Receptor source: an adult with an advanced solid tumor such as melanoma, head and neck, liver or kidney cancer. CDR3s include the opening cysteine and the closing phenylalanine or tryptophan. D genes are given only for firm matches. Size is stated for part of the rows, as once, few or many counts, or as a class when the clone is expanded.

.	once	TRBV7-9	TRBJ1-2	TGTGCCAGCAGCTTAGCGGCCGCCAGGGGCTACACCTTC	CASSLAAARGYTF
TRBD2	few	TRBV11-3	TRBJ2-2	TGTGCCAGCAGCCACCAGCAGGGAGGGTTGAACACCGGGGAGCTGTTTTTT	CASSHQQGGLNTGELFF
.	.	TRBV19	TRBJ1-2	TGTGCCAGTAGTATAGATACGGGGGCTCACTATGGCTACACCTTC	CASSIDTGAHYGYTF
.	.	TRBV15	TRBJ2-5	TGTGCCACCAGGTCGGGAGAGACCCAGTACTTC	CATRSGETQYF
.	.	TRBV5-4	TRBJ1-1	TGTGCCACCACGGCCCGACGATCAATGAACACTGAAGCTTTCTTT	CATTARRSMNTEAFF
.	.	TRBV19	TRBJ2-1	TGTGCCAGTAGTATCCGGGACCGTAGGAATGAGCAGTTCTTC	CASSIRDRRNEQFF
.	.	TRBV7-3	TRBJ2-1	TGTGCCAGCAGCTTAAGGTCGCAGGGTAATGAGCAGTTCTTC	CASSLRSQGNEQFF
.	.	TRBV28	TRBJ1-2	TGTGCCAGCATCACAGGGTATGACAACTATGGCTACACCTTC	CASITGYDNYGYTF
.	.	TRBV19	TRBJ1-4	TGTGCCAGTAGGGAACACGGAAAACTGTTTTTT	CASREHGKLFF
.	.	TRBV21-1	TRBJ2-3	TGTGCCAGCAGCAAAGACCCGGCCAGCCGTAATTTCACAGATACGCAGTATTTT	CASSKDPASRNFTDTQYF
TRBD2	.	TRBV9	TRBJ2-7	TGTGCCAGCAGCGCAGGCGCTAGCGGGGCCCAAGGTTACGAGCAGTACTTC	CASSAGASGAQGYEQYF
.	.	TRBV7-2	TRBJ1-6	TGTGCCAGCAGCCCCCGGACTGATTCACCCCTCCACTTT	CASSPRTDSPLHF
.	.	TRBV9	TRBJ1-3	TGTGCCAGCAGCGGAAGCGTGGGCTCTGGAAACACCATATATTTT	CASSGSVGSGNTIYF
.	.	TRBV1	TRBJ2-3	TGCACCAGCAGCTCTGAGGCGGGACCTAGCACAGATACGCAGTATTTT	CTSSSEAGPSTDTQYF
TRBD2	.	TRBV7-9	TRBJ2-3	TGTGCCAGCAGCTTAGCTACTAGCGGGAGAGATACGCAGTATTTT	CASSLATSGRDTQYF
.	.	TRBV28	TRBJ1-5	TGTGCCAGCACTCCCGACAGCTATCAGCCCCAGCATTTT	CASTPDSYQPQHF
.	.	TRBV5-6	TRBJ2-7	TGTGCCAGCAGCTTGGCAGGGCCGGCTCGGGAGCAGTACTTC	CASSLAGPAREQYF
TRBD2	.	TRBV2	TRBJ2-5	TGTGCCGGTCGGGAGGGGGAGGAGACCCAGTACTTC	CAGREGEETQYF
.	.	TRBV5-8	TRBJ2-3	TGTGCCAGCAGCTTTGACAGGCCCTCGGCGGGAGGCACAGATACGCAGTATTTT	CASSFDRPSAGGTDTQYF
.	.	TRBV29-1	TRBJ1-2	TGCAGCGTTGAAGATCTTGCCGGGGCGGGTGGCTACACCTTC	CSVEDLAGAGGYTF
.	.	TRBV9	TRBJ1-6	TGTGCCAGCAGCGTAAGGTTTAATTCACCCCTCCACTTT	CASSVRFNSPLHF
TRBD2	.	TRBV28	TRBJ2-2	TGTGCCAGCAGTGCCCCAGAACTAGCGGGAGTACTAGGGGAGCTGTTTTTT	CASSAPELAGVLGELFF
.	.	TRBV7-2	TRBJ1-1	TGTGCCAGCAGCTTAGTCCGCGAGAATGAAGCTTTCTTT	CASSLVRENEAFF
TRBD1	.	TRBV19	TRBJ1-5	TGTGCCAGTAGTATAATCCCCGGGACAGGGTTTAATCAGCCCCAGCATTTT	CASSIIPGTGFNQPQHF
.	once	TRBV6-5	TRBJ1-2	TGTGCCAGCAGTTACTCGAGTCCCGGGCTCTATGGCTACACCTTC	CASSYSSPGLYGYTF
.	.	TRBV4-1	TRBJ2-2	TGCGCCAGCAGCCAAGACGGGAAGTCCGGGGAGCTGTTTTTT	CASSQDGKSGELFF
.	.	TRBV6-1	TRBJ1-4	TGTGCCAGCTCCTATGGGGATGAAAAACTGTTTTTT	CASSYGDEKLFF
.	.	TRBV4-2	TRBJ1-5	TGTGCCAGCAGCCAAGATGGAAGGGGCGATCAGCCCCAGCATTTT	CASSQDGRGDQPQHF
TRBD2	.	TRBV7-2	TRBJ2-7	TGTGCCAGCAGTCGTGTGGAGGGAGGGCCTATCTACGAGCAGTACTTC	CASSRVEGGPIYEQYF
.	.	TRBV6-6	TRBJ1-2	TGTGCCAGCAACGCCCCGAGTGAGAGGGTTGGCTACACCTTC	CASNAPSERVGYTF
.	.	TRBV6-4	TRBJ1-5	TGTGCCAGCAGTGATGCCAGGCCCAGGCCCCAGCATTTT	CASSDARPRPQHF
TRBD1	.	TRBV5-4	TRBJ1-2	TGTGCCAGCAGCTTCTGGCAGGGGGAATATGGCTACACCTTC	CASSFWQGEYGYTF
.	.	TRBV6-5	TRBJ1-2	TGTGCCAGCACCCCCAGACGGACTAACTATGGCTACACCTTC	CASTPRRTNYGYTF
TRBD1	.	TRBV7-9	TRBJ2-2	TGTGCCAGCAGGAGAGGACAGGGGAACACCGGGGAGCTGTTTTTT	CASRRGQGNTGELFF
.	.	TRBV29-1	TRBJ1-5	TGCAGCGTTGTCAATCAGCCCCAGCATTTT	CSVVNQPQHF
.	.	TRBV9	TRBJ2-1	TGTGCCAGCAGTGCCACCGGGACCCGCCCAGGAGGGCAGTTCTTC	CASSATGTRPGGQFF
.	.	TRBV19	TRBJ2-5	TGTGCCAGTAGTATCCAGAGCCAAGGAGAGACCCAGTACTTC	CASSIQSQGETQYF
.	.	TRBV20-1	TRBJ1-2	TGCAGTGCCCCGGGCATCTATGGCTACACCTTC	CSAPGIYGYTF
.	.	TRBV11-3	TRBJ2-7	TGTGCCAGCAGCCCAGGTGGGGGGATATACGAGCAGTACTTC	CASSPGGGIYEQYF
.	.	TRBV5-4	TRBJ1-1	TGTGCCAGCAGCGCAATCAATTGGAACACTGAAGCTTTCTTT	CASSAINWNTEAFF
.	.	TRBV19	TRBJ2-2	TGTGCCAGTAGTATAGCCCCTCGGAGGGGGACCGGGGAGCTGTTTTTT	CASSIAPRRGTGELFF
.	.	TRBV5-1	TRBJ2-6	TGCGCCAGCAGCTTGGGGGGAACCGGGGCCAACGTCCTGACTTTC	CASSLGGTGANVLTF
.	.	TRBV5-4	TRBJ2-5	TGTGCCAGCAGCTTGGAATTGCAGGCGGAGGAGCAGTACTTC	CASSLELQAEEQYF
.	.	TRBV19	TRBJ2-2	TGTGCCAGTAGTACACCGGGAAGGAGGACCGGGGAGCTGTTTTTT	CASSTPGRRTGELFF
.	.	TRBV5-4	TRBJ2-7	TGTGCCAGCAGTCAAGACCCGGAGTCCTACGAGCAGTACTTC	CASSQDPESYEQYF
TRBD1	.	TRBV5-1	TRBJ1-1	TGCGCCAGCAGCTCAGACAGGGTCGTTGAAGCTTTCTTT	CASSSDRVVEAFF
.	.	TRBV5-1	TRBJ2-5	TGCGCCAGCAGCTTCGTACGTTTCGGGATTGGAGAGACCCAGTACTTC	CASSFVRFGIGETQYF
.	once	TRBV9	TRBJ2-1	TGTGCCAGCACCCGTGGGGTCACCTACAATGAGCAGTTCTTC	CASTRGVTYNEQFF
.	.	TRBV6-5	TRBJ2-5	TGTGCCAGCAGTTACCAAGGCACCGAGACCCAGTACTTC	CASSYQGTETQYF
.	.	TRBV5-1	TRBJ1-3	TGCGCCAGCAGCTTCGACTCTGGAAACACCATATATTTT	CASSFDSGNTIYF
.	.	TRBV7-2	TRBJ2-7	TGTGCCAGCAGCTTAGTGGCCAGCGGGCCTTCCTACGAGCAGTACTTC	CASSLVASGPSYEQYF
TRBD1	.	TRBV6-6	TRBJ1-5	TGTGCCAGCAGTTACCCCGACAGGGGTGGAAGTCGCCAGCATTTT	CASSYPDRGGSRQHF
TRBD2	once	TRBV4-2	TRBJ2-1	TGTGCCAGCAGCCAAGATCCACTAGCGGGGTATGAGCAGTTCTTC	CASSQDPLAGYEQFF
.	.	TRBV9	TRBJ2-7	TGTGCCAGCAGCGCCGGACGGGATCCTTCCTACGAGCAGTACTTC	CASSAGRDPSYEQYF
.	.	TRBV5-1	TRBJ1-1	TGCGCCAGCAGCTTGGGTCCCCCGGTTAAACCGGGGGCTGAAGCTTTCTTT	CASSLGPPVKPGAEAFF
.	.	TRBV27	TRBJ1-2	TGTGCCAGCAGTTTAATGGGGGGTCTCTGGTATGGCTACACCTTC	CASSLMGGLWYGYTF
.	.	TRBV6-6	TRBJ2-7	TGTGCCAGCGTAGGAGGGGATTCCTCCGAGCAGTACTTC	CASVGGDSSEQYF